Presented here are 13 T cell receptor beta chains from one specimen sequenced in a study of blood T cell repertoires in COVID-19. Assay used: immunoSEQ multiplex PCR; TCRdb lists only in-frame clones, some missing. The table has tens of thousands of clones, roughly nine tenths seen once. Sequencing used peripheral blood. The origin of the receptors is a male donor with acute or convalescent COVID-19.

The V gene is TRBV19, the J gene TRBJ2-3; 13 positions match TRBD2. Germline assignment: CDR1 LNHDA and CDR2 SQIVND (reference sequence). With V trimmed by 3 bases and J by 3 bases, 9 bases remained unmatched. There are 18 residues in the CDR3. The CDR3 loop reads CASSMPHPTSGGTDTQYF. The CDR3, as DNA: TGTGCCAGTAGTATGCCCCACCCGACTAGCGGGGGGACAGATACGCAGTATTTT.

CDR3 loop: CASSQEGQGASEQYF. DNA of the CDR3: TGCGCCAGCAGCCAAGAGGGACAGGGGGCGAGTGAGCAGTACTTC. The rearrangement uses TRBV4-1 and TRBJ2-7; TRBD1 matches at 12 bases. This CDR3 comprises 15 residues. V gave up 0 bases and J gave up 7 bases; unmatched junction bases: 4. Germline CDR1 MGHRA, CDR2 YSYEKL.

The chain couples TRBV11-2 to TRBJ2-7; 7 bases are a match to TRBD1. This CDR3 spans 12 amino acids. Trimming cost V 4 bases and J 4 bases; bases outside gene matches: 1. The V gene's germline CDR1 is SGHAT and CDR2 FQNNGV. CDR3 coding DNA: TGTGCCAGCAGCTCGACAGGGTACGAGCAGTACTTC. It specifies CASSSTGYEQYF.

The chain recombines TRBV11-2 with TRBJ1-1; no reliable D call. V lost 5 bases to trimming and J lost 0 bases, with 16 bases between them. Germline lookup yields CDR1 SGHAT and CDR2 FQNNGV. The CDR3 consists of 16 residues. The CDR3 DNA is TGTGCCAGCAGCACTGGGCCCACGGTACTGAACACTGAAGCTTTCTTT. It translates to CASSTGPTVLNTEAFF.

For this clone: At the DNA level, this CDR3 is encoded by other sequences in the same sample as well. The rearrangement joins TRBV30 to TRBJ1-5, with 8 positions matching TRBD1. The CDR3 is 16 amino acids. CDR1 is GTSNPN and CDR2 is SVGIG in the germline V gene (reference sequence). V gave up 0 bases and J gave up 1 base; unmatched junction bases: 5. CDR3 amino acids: CAWSVRGQGSNQPQHF. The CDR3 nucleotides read TGTGCCTGGAGTGTAAGAGGACAGGGAAGCAATCAGCCCCAGCATTTT.

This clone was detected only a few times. CDR3 bases: TGTGCCTGGAGTGCGGACAGGGAGAATGGCTACACCTTC. Protein product: CAWSADRENGYTF. The chain combines TRBV30 with TRBJ1-2; 8 nucleotides line up with TRBD1. Germline lookup yields CDR1 GTSNPN and CDR2 SVGIG (reference sequence). The CDR3 consists of 13 residues. The ends lost 1 base at V and 6 bases at J; junction bases unmatched: 4.

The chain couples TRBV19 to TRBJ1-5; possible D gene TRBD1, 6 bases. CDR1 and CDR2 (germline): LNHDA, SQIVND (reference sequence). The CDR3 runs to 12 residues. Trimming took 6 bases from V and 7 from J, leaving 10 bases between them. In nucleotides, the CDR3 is TGTGCCAGTAGCGACAGGTTCCAGCCCCAGCATTTT. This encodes CASSDRFQPQHF.

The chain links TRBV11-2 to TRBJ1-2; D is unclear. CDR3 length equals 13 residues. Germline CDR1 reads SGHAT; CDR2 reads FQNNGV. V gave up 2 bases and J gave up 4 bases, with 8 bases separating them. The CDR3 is CASSLPGGYGYTF. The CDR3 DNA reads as TGTGCCAGCAGCTTACCGGGAGGCTATGGCTACACCTTC.

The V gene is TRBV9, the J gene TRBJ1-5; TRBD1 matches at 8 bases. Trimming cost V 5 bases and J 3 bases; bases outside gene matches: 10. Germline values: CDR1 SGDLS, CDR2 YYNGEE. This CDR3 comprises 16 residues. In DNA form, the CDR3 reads TGTGCCAGCAGTCAAGAGGACAGGGCAGACAATCAGCCCCAGCATTTT. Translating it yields CASSQEDRADNQPQHF.

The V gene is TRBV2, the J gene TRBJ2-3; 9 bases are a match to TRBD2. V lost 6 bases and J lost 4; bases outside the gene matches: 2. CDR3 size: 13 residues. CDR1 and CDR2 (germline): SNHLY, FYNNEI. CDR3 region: CASRAGGADTQYF. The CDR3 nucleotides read TGTGCCAGCAGAGCGGGGGGTGCAGATACGCAGTATTTT.

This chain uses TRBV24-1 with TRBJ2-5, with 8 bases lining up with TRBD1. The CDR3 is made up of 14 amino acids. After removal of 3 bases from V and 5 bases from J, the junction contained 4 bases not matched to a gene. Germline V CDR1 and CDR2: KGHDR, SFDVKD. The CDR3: CATSDPTGGETQYF. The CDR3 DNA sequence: TGTGCCACCAGTGATCCTACAGGGGGGGAGACCCAGTACTTC.

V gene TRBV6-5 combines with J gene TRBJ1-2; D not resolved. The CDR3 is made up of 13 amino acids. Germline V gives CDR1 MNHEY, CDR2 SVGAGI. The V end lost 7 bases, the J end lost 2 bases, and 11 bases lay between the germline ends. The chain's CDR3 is CASTAGRNYGYTF. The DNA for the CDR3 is TGTGCCAGCACGGCGGGCAGAAACTATGGCTACACCTTC.

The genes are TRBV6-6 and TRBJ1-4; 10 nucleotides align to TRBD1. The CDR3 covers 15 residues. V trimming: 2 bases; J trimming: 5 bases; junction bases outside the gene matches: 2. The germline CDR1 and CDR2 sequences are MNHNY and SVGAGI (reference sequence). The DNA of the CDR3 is TGTGCCAGCAGTTACCGGACAGGGGGAAATGAAAAACTGTTTTTT. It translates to CASSYRTGGNEKLFF.